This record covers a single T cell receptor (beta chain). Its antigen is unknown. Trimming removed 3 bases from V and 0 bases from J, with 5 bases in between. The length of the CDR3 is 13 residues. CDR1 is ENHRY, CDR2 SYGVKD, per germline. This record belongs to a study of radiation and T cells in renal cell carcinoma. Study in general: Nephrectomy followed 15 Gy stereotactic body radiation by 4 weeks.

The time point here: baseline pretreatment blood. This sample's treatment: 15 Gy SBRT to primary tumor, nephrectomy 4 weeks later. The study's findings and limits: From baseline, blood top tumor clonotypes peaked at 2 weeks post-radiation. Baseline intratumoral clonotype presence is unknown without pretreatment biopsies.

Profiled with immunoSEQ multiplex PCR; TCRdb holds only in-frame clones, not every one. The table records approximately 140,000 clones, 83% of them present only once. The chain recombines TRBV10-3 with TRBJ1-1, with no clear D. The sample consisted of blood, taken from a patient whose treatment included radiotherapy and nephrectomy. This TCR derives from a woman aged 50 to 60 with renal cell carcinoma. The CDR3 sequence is CAISEYLNTEAFF. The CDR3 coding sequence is TGTGCCATCAGTGAATACCTGAACACTGAAGCTTTCTTT.